A single TCR beta chain is shown here with its context. Its antigen remains unknown. The source of the sample is a study of cytotoxic CD8 clonotypes in ibrutinib-treated CLL. Study-wide context: The patient breakdown showed roughly 10 relapsed/refractory and around 16 treatment-naive cases, with 17 IGHV unmutated. Response samples were taken after a median roughly 13 months of treatment, range 6 to 36. Notes on the study in general: T-cell clonality at baseline went above that of age-matched healthy donors and rose and fell with circulating CD8+ T-cell counts.

Assay: immunoSEQ multiplex PCR; the TCRdb copy retains only in-frame clones and omits some. The sample has around 14,000 clones, approximately 48% seen once. Germline values: CDR1 MGHRA, CDR2 YSYEKL. Trimming took off 1 base at V and 6 bases at J, with 12 bases between the two ends. The CDR3 runs 14 residues. The clonotype originates from a human donor with chronic lymphocytic leukemia. The sequencing here drew on PBMCs, taken at an approximately 22-month disease-progression time point, from a patient treated with ibrutinib. The rearrangement links TRBV4-1 to TRBJ1-2, with D perhaps TRBD1 (6 bases). CDR3 sequence reads: CASSQVRKGDGYTF. DNA for the CDR3: TGCGCCAGCAGCCAAGTTCGGAAGGGGGATGGCTACACCTTC.